Below, 5 T cell receptor beta chains from the same sample are listed, as sequenced in a study of PD-L1 blockade in urothelial cancer. Data came from immunoSEQ multiplex PCR; TCRdb stores just in-frame clones and leaves some out. The repertoire holds some 79,000 clones, with over 80% as singletons. Sequenced here: PBMCs, sampled around atezolizumab (anti-PD-L1) treatment. The source of these receptors is a man aged 65 to 79 with urothelial cancer.

This chain connects TRBV29-1 to TRBJ2-7; TRBD1 matches at 11 bases. Per the germline V gene, CDR1 is SQVTM and CDR2 is ANQGSEA. The CDR3 covers 15 residues. V was clipped by 6 bases and J by 7 bases; unmatched bases: 14. CDR3: CSVAPGTGGRSEQYF. In DNA, the CDR3 is TGCAGCGTCGCACCTGGGACAGGGGGAAGGAGTGAGCAGTACTTC.

The chain is built from TRBV4-1 and TRBJ1-1; 8 nucleotides align to TRBD1. V shed 1 base and J 1 base; nucleotides not matched to a gene: 5. The germline gives CDR1 MGHRA, CDR2 YSYEKL. The CDR3 is 16 residues long. As DNA, the CDR3 is TGCGCCAGCAGCCAAGTGACAGGGGCAAAGAACACTGAAGCTTTCTTT. It encodes CASSQVTGAKNTEAFF.

The gene calls are TRBV10-1 and TRBJ2-7; 11 nucleotides match TRBD1. The CDR3 spans 15 residues. Germline trimming cut 5 bases from V and 2 bases from J; bases unmatched to any gene: 5. Per the germline V gene, CDR1 is WNHNN and CDR2 is SYGVQD (reference sequence). The CDR3 DNA sequence: TGCGCCAGCAGTCGCGGGACAGGGGGGACCTACGAGCAGTACTTC. As protein: CASSRGTGGTYEQYF.

V and J are TRBV6-6 and TRBJ2-6; D is unresolved. V was clipped by 6 bases and J by 2 bases, with 11 bases between them. The CDR3 spans 15 residues. CDR1 is MNHNY, CDR2 SVGAGI, per germline (reference sequence). CDR3 in DNA: TGTGCCAGCAGCCCGCGCCAAGCTGGGGCCAACGTCCTGACTTTC. Translated: CASSPRQAGANVLTF.

This chain connects TRBV5-4 to TRBJ2-1, with TRBD2 matching 11 bases. Per germline, CDR1 SGHNT and CDR2 YYREEE (reference sequence). J gave up 9 bases and V 0 bases, and 5 bases lay outside the gene matches. The CDR3 is 15 residues long. The CDR3 protein is CASSLGSGGATEQFF. The CDR3 DNA sequence: TGTGCCAGCAGCTTGGGTAGCGGGGGGGCCACTGAGCAGTTCTTC.